This is a list of T cell receptor beta chains from one sample in a study of Ad26.COV2.S vaccination and SARS-CoV-2 variants. Sequenced by immunoSEQ multiplex PCR; TCRdb stores in-frame clones only, minus some. The table lists a few hundred thousand clones, roughly 90% of them singletons. The sample was peripheral blood, taken in a trial of Ad26.COV2.S vaccine versus placebo. These receptors were collected from a person between 18 and 65 years old who received the Ad26.COV2.S COVID-19 vaccine or a placebo. CDR3s include the opening cysteine and the closing phenylalanine or tryptophan. The D gene is left open where the match is weak. Clone size, where shown, is once, few, many, or a class for clones that have expanded.

clone_size: -
d_call: TRBD2
j_call: TRBJ2-1
v_call: TRBV6-5
cdr3_nt: TGTGCCAGTGGGAGGGAGGACAATGAGCAGTTCTTC
cdr3_aa: CASGREDNEQFF

clone_size: -
d_call: TRBD1
j_call: TRBJ1-4
v_call: TRBV30
cdr3_nt: TGTGCCTGGAACCTTGGACAGGGCTTTGAAAAACTGTTTTTT
cdr3_aa: CAWNLGQGFEKLFF

clone_size: -
d_call: -
j_call: TRBJ1-1
v_call: TRBV18
cdr3_nt: TGTGCCAGCTCACCAGGCCGAGGGACTGAAGCTTTCTTT
cdr3_aa: CASSPGRGTEAFF

clone_size: -
d_call: TRBD1
j_call: TRBJ2-1
v_call: TRBV11-3
cdr3_nt: TGTGCCAGCAGCTTAACAGAGACAGGGGATGAGCAGTTCTTC
cdr3_aa: CASSLTETGDEQFF

clone_size: -
d_call: -
j_call: TRBJ2-4
v_call: TRBV6-1
cdr3_nt: TGTGCCAGCAGTGAGCAGGGGGGAGCCAAAAACATTCAGTACTTC
cdr3_aa: CASSEQGGAKNIQYF

clone_size: once
d_call: TRBD2
j_call: TRBJ2-3
v_call: TRBV9
cdr3_nt: TGTGCCAGCGGACCTTCTAGCGGAAGCACAGATACGCAGTATTTT
cdr3_aa: CASGPSSGSTDTQYF

clone_size: -
d_call: TRBD2
j_call: TRBJ2-7
v_call: TRBV2
cdr3_nt: TGTGCCAGCAGGACTACTAGCGGGAGCTCCTACGAGCAGTACTTC
cdr3_aa: CASRTTSGSSYEQYF

clone_size: -
d_call: TRBD2
j_call: TRBJ2-5
v_call: TRBV11-2
cdr3_nt: TGTGCCAGCAGCTTAAGCACTAGCGGGAGCGAGACCCAGTACTTC
cdr3_aa: CASSLSTSGSETQYF

clone_size: -
d_call: -
j_call: TRBJ1-1
v_call: TRBV19
cdr3_nt: TGTGCCAGTAGTATGAGGCAGATCACTGAAGCTTTCTTT
cdr3_aa: CASSMRQITEAFF

clone_size: -
d_call: -
j_call: TRBJ1-2
v_call: TRBV11-2
cdr3_nt: TGTGCCAGCAGCCCAGTCCACTACTATGGCTACACCTTC
cdr3_aa: CASSPVHYYGYTF

clone_size: -
d_call: -
j_call: TRBJ1-4
v_call: TRBV5-4
cdr3_nt: TGTGCCACCTCAGCTTCAACGGGGACAGAAAAACTGTTTTTT
cdr3_aa: CATSASTGTEKLFF

clone_size: -
d_call: TRBD2
j_call: TRBJ2-7
v_call: TRBV28
cdr3_nt: TGTGCCAGCAGGCCAACTAGCGTCTACGAGCAGTACTTC
cdr3_aa: CASRPTSVYEQYF

clone_size: -
d_call: TRBD2
j_call: TRBJ2-2
v_call: TRBV28
cdr3_nt: TGTGCCAGCAGAACCCGCGGACTAGCGGGAAACGTCGGGGAGCTGTTTTTT
cdr3_aa: CASRTRGLAGNVGELFF

clone_size: -
d_call: TRBD1
j_call: TRBJ1-2
v_call: TRBV28
cdr3_nt: TGTGCCAGCAGCCGGGGACAGGGGAACTATGGCTACACCTTC
cdr3_aa: CASSRGQGNYGYTF

clone_size: -
d_call: -
j_call: TRBJ1-3
v_call: TRBV9
cdr3_nt: TGTGCCAGCAGCCCGAGGGGTTCTTTGGGAAACACCATATATTTT
cdr3_aa: CASSPRGSLGNTIYF

clone_size: -
d_call: -
j_call: TRBJ1-2
v_call: TRBV28
cdr3_nt: TGTGCCACAGGACGGCGCTACACCTTC
cdr3_aa: CATGRRYTF

clone_size: -
d_call: -
j_call: TRBJ2-1
v_call: TRBV5-6
cdr3_nt: TGTGCCAGCAGCACTTCAAAGGCCCCCCCCTACAATGAGCAGTTCTTC
cdr3_aa: CASSTSKAPPYNEQFF

clone_size: -
d_call: TRBD1
j_call: TRBJ2-7
v_call: TRBV11-3
cdr3_nt: TGTGCCAGCAGCTTAGAAGGGACAGTCTCCTACGAGCAGTACTTC
cdr3_aa: CASSLEGTVSYEQYF

clone_size: -
d_call: -
j_call: TRBJ2-2
v_call: TRBV5-4
cdr3_nt: TGTGCCAGCAGCTTATCGGGGACGAACACCGGGGAGCTGTTTTTT
cdr3_aa: CASSLSGTNTGELFF

clone_size: -
d_call: -
j_call: TRBJ2-2
v_call: TRBV5-3
cdr3_nt: TGTGCCAGAAAATTCCGGGGAACCGGGGAGCTGTTTTTT
cdr3_aa: CARKFRGTGELFF

clone_size: -
d_call: -
j_call: TRBJ1-3
v_call: TRBV6-5
cdr3_nt: TGTGCCAGCAGCAGGGGAAGAAACACCATATATTTT
cdr3_aa: CASSRGRNTIYF

clone_size: few
d_call: TRBD2
j_call: TRBJ2-7
v_call: TRBV28
cdr3_nt: TGTGCCACCCAGCGGGAGGCCACCTACGAGCAGTACTTC
cdr3_aa: CATQREATYEQYF

clone_size: -
d_call: -
j_call: TRBJ1-5
v_call: TRBV28
cdr3_nt: TGTGCCAGCAGTTCTGGGCGGCAAAATCAGCCCCAGCATTTT
cdr3_aa: CASSSGRQNQPQHF

clone_size: -
d_call: -
j_call: TRBJ2-7
v_call: TRBV11-3
cdr3_nt: TGTGCCAGCAGCGCCAGGTATCGGTCCTACGAGCAGTACTTC
cdr3_aa: CASSARYRSYEQYF

clone_size: -
d_call: -
j_call: TRBJ2-3
v_call: TRBV30
cdr3_nt: TGTGCCTGGAGTGTAACGGGATTCACAGATACGCAGTATTTT
cdr3_aa: CAWSVTGFTDTQYF

clone_size: -
d_call: TRBD1
j_call: TRBJ2-5
v_call: TRBV15
cdr3_nt: TGTGCCACCAGCATCCCCTCGGGACAGGCTTCGGAGACCCAGTACTTC
cdr3_aa: CATSIPSGQASETQYF

clone_size: -
d_call: TRBD2
j_call: TRBJ2-7
v_call: TRBV28
cdr3_nt: TGTGCCAGCAGACCGACGGGACTAGCGGGTGTCGAGCAGTACTTC
cdr3_aa: CASRPTGLAGVEQYF

clone_size: -
d_call: -
j_call: TRBJ1-1
v_call: TRBV2
cdr3_nt: TGTGCCAGCAGATATATGAACACTGAAGCTTTCTTT
cdr3_aa: CASRYMNTEAFF

clone_size: -
d_call: -
j_call: TRBJ1-1
v_call: TRBV19
cdr3_nt: TGTGCCAGTAGTATAGATATCCGTGGGACTGAAGCTTTCTTT
cdr3_aa: CASSIDIRGTEAFF

clone_size: -
d_call: -
j_call: TRBJ1-5
v_call: TRBV7-8
cdr3_nt: TGTGCCAGCAGCGAAATTTCGATTTATCAGCCCCAGCATTTT
cdr3_aa: CASSEISIYQPQHF

clone_size: -
d_call: -
j_call: TRBJ2-7
v_call: TRBV28
cdr3_nt: TGTGCCAGCAGTTTAGTAGGGGTCCCCTACGAGCAGTACTTC
cdr3_aa: CASSLVGVPYEQYF

clone_size: -
d_call: -
j_call: TRBJ2-7
v_call: TRBV6-2/TRBV6-3
cdr3_nt: TGTGCCAGCAGTTACCGCCGCCCACCTATATCTGCTTCCTACGAGCAGTACTTC
cdr3_aa: CASSYRRPPISASYEQYF

clone_size: -
d_call: TRBD2
j_call: TRBJ2-1
v_call: TRBV29-1
cdr3_nt: TGCAGCGCAGGACTAGATAGGTACATAAATGAGCAGTTCTTC
cdr3_aa: CSAGLDRYINEQFF

clone_size: once
d_call: -
j_call: TRBJ2-7
v_call: TRBV6-1
cdr3_nt: TGTGCCAGCAGTGAATCCCCTAGACCAAACTACGAGCAGTACTTC
cdr3_aa: CASSESPRPNYEQYF

clone_size: -
d_call: -
j_call: TRBJ2-3
v_call: TRBV7-9
cdr3_nt: TGTGCTTGGAGCACAGATACGCAGTATTTT
cdr3_aa: CAWSTDTQYF

clone_size: -
d_call: TRBD1
j_call: TRBJ2-1
v_call: TRBV19
cdr3_nt: TGTGCCAGTACCCGGGTTAGACAGGGGATAGCGGCCGATGAGCAGTTCTTC
cdr3_aa: CASTRVRQGIAADEQFF

clone_size: -
d_call: TRBD1
j_call: TRBJ2-2
v_call: TRBV5-1
cdr3_nt: TGCGCCAGCAGCGAGGACAGGGTGAACACCGGGGAGCTGTTTTTT
cdr3_aa: CASSEDRVNTGELFF

clone_size: -
d_call: -
j_call: TRBJ2-3
v_call: TRBV7-3
cdr3_nt: TGTGCCAGCAGCTTGGGAAGGAGGGGTACGCAGTATTTT
cdr3_aa: CASSLGRRGTQYF

clone_size: -
d_call: TRBD2
j_call: TRBJ2-5
v_call: TRBV18
cdr3_nt: TGTGCCAGCTCATCAATAGCGGGAGGAGGGGAGACCCAGTACTTC
cdr3_aa: CASSSIAGGGETQYF

clone_size: -
d_call: -
j_call: TRBJ2-2
v_call: TRBV9
cdr3_nt: TGTGCCAGCAGCGTAGTACAGGGGAACACCGGGGAGCTGTTTTTT
cdr3_aa: CASSVVQGNTGELFF

clone_size: -
d_call: -
j_call: TRBJ2-1
v_call: TRBV11-1
cdr3_nt: TGTGCCAGCAGCTTAGCCCTGGACAGCGGAGAGCAGTTCTTC
cdr3_aa: CASSLALDSGEQFF

clone_size: -
d_call: TRBD2
j_call: TRBJ2-2
v_call: TRBV19
cdr3_nt: TGTGCCAGTAGTATGCTAGCGGGAGGGGAGCTTGGCGGGGAGCTGTTTTTT
cdr3_aa: CASSMLAGGELGGELFF

clone_size: -
d_call: TRBD2
j_call: TRBJ2-1
v_call: TRBV7-6
cdr3_nt: TGTGCCAGCACCATAGCGGGAGGGGATTACAATGAGCAGTTCTTC
cdr3_aa: CASTIAGGDYNEQFF

clone_size: -
d_call: TRBD1
j_call: TRBJ1-5
v_call: TRBV6-5
cdr3_nt: TGTGCCAGCAGCCTAGGACAGGGAGGGCAGCCCCAGCATTTT
cdr3_aa: CASSLGQGGQPQHF

clone_size: once
d_call: -
j_call: TRBJ1-2
v_call: TRBV12-3/TRBV12-4
cdr3_nt: TGTGCCAGCATGGGGCGGGGGGATGGCTACACCTTC
cdr3_aa: CASMGRGDGYTF

clone_size: -
d_call: -
j_call: TRBJ2-7
v_call: TRBV4-1
cdr3_nt: TGCGCCAGCAGCGAACTTTACGAGCAGTACTTC
cdr3_aa: CASSELYEQYF

clone_size: -
d_call: -
j_call: TRBJ2-2
v_call: TRBV12-3/TRBV12-4
cdr3_nt: TGTGCCAGCACCGGAGGCCCCGGGGAGCTGTTTTTT
cdr3_aa: CASTGGPGELFF

clone_size: -
d_call: TRBD1
j_call: TRBJ1-5
v_call: TRBV27
cdr3_nt: TGTGCCAGCAGTCCCGACAGGGGTGAACAGCCCCAGCATTTT
cdr3_aa: CASSPDRGEQPQHF

clone_size: -
d_call: TRBD2
j_call: TRBJ2-1
v_call: TRBV6-5
cdr3_nt: TGTGCCAGCTCTTCAGCGGGAGGGGTCAATGAGCAGTTCTTC
cdr3_aa: CASSSAGGVNEQFF

clone_size: -
d_call: TRBD1
j_call: TRBJ2-2
v_call: TRBV19
cdr3_nt: TGTGCCAGTAACCAGGGGGCGAACACCGGGGAGCTGTTTTTT
cdr3_aa: CASNQGANTGELFF

clone_size: -
d_call: TRBD2
j_call: TRBJ2-1
v_call: TRBV5-1
cdr3_nt: TGCGCCAGCAGCGGCCCCCCGGGAGGACTCCATGAGCAGTTCTTC
cdr3_aa: CASSGPPGGLHEQFF

clone_size: -
d_call: -
j_call: TRBJ2-7
v_call: TRBV7-9
cdr3_nt: TGTGCCAGCAGCCCCCGGGACCTATCAGTGGAGCAGTACTTC
cdr3_aa: CASSPRDLSVEQYF

clone_size: -
d_call: -
j_call: TRBJ2-6
v_call: TRBV19
cdr3_nt: TGTGCCAGTAGTGTGCAGTCTGGGGCCAACGTCCTGACTTTC
cdr3_aa: CASSVQSGANVLTF

clone_size: -
d_call: TRBD2
j_call: TRBJ2-1
v_call: TRBV9
cdr3_nt: TGTGCCAGCAGCCCCCGACTAGCGGGAGGGTGGGATGAGCAGTTCTTC
cdr3_aa: CASSPRLAGGWDEQFF

clone_size: -
d_call: -
j_call: TRBJ2-2
v_call: TRBV7-9
cdr3_nt: TGTGCCAGCAGCTCTAGGGAAGCGGGGGAGCTGTTTTTT
cdr3_aa: CASSSREAGELFF

clone_size: once
d_call: -
j_call: TRBJ2-5
v_call: TRBV14
cdr3_nt: TGTGCCAGCAGCCCTCAGGGTCAAGAGACCCAGTACTTC
cdr3_aa: CASSPQGQETQYF

clone_size: once
d_call: -
j_call: TRBJ2-2
v_call: TRBV25-1
cdr3_nt: TGTGCCAGCAGTGGCCCCCCAGGAATCGCGAACACCGGGGAGCTGTTTTTT
cdr3_aa: CASSGPPGIANTGELFF

clone_size: -
d_call: -
j_call: TRBJ2-1
v_call: TRBV5-1
cdr3_nt: TGCGCCAGCAGCCAGGGCCGGTATAATGAGCAGTTCTTC
cdr3_aa: CASSQGRYNEQFF

clone_size: -
d_call: -
j_call: TRBJ1-2
v_call: TRBV28
cdr3_nt: TGTGCCAGCAGTTTTGCGGTGACTAACTATGGCTACACCTTC
cdr3_aa: CASSFAVTNYGYTF